The source of this T cell receptor (beta chain) is a study of control samples from healthy donors and cancer patients. Produced via immunoSEQ multiplex PCR; TCRdb's table is partial and in-frame only. The data contain 130,000 or so clones, roughly 90% of them singletons. Germline CDR1 and CDR2: SGHKS and YYEKEE (reference sequence). V was clipped by 3 bases and J by 2 bases, with 13 bases between them. CDR3 length equals 15 residues. The receptor comes from a man aged 45 to 65 in good health. Material: blood. The genes are TRBV5-5 and TRBJ2-3; D tentatively fits TRBD1 or TRBD2 (5 bases each). The CDR3 reads CASSYGTGLTDTQYF. DNA of the CDR3: TGTGCCAGCAGCTATGGGACCGGCCTCACAGATACGCAGTATTTT.